The rows below give T cell receptor beta chains drawn from one sample of a study of CD8+ T cells in alopecia areata. The assay was immunoSEQ multiplex PCR, and TCRdb's table has in-frame clones only and misses some. Of 75,000 to 80,000 clones in the sample, around 67% were seen once. The starting material was CD8+ T cells sorted from blood, obtained at week 24, from a patient treated with tofacitinib. These receptor sequences come from a human donor with alopecia areata. CDR3s include the opening cysteine and the closing phenylalanine or tryptophan. The order of the fields is D gene, clone size, V gene, J gene, CDR3 protein, CDR3 DNA. A D gene is named only where the DNA matches it firmly. The listing skips clone size in some rows; elsewhere it reads once, few, many or a size class.

TRBD2,-,TRBV19,TRBJ2-3,CASSTVTSGGLTDTQYF,TGTGCCAGTAGTACTGTGACTAGCGGGGGACTCACAGATACGCAGTATTTT
-,-,TRBV5-1,TRBJ2-7,CASTPSGDYEQYF,TGCGCCAGCACCCCGTCAGGCGATTACGAGCAGTACTTC
-,-,TRBV7-3,TRBJ1-2,CASSLDGFGQYGYTF,TGTGCCAGCAGCTTAGACGGGTTCGGACAGTATGGCTACACCTTC
-,once,TRBV16,TRBJ2-1,CASSQIFHNEQFF,TGTGCCAGCAGCCAAATATTCCACAATGAGCAGTTCTTC
-,-,TRBV27,TRBJ1-5,CASSLGGTASLNQPQHF,TGTGCCAGCAGTTTAGGCGGAACCGCGTCTTTAAATCAGCCCCAGCATTTT
TRBD1,-,TRBV14,TRBJ2-1,CASSQVRRDREFF,TGTGCCAGCAGCCAAGTTCGGCGGGACAGGGAGTTCTTC
-,-,TRBV4-1,TRBJ1-4,CASSLQGPTNEKLFF,TGCGCCAGCAGCCTTCAGGGGCCAACTAATGAAAAACTGTTTTTT
-,-,TRBV20-1,TRBJ2-3,CSAISTDTQYF,TGCAGTGCTATCAGCACAGATACGCAGTATTTT
-,-,TRBV7-9,TRBJ1-1,CASSLGFTEAFF,TGTGCCAGCAGCTTAGGGTTTACTGAAGCTTTCTTT
-,few,TRBV5-1,TRBJ2-5,CASSWGSGGQETQYF,TGCGCCAGCAGCTGGGGGAGCGGAGGGCAAGAGACCCAGTACTTC
TRBD1,-,TRBV29-1,TRBJ2-3,CSVEDRDRETDTQYF,TGCAGCGTTGAAGACCGGGACAGGGAGACAGATACGCAGTATTTT
-,-,TRBV30,TRBJ2-1,CAWSVLSSEQFF,TGTGCCTGGAGCGTTCTTAGTTCTGAGCAGTTCTTC
-,-,TRBV27,TRBJ2-7,CASSFTGKGGEQYF,TGTGCCAGCAGCTTTACAGGGAAAGGCGGCGAGCAGTACTTC
TRBD1,-,TRBV2,TRBJ2-6,CARERDRGISSGANVLTF,TGTGCCAGGGAGCGGGACAGGGGGATCTCCTCTGGGGCCAACGTCCTGACTTTC
-,-,TRBV15,TRBJ2-1,CATAPSSYNEQFF,TGTGCCACCGCGCCGTCATCCTACAATGAGCAGTTCTTC
TRBD1,-,TRBV5-4,TRBJ2-3,CASSFTPGQGADTQYF,TGTGCCAGCAGCTTTACCCCGGGACAGGGCGCAGATACGCAGTATTTT
TRBD2,-,TRBV25-1,TRBJ2-3,CASSDWASGARDTQYF,TGTGCCAGCAGTGATTGGGCTAGCGGGGCCAGAGATACGCAGTATTTT
TRBD1,once,TRBV5-1,TRBJ2-7,CASSWATGVGEQYF,TGCGCCAGCAGCTGGGCGACAGGGGTAGGCGAGCAGTACTTC
TRBD1,few,TRBV12-5,TRBJ1-2,CASGPTGGYGYTF,TGTGCTAGTGGTCCCACAGGGGGCTATGGCTACACCTTC
-,-,TRBV7-6,TRBJ2-7,CASSLEGRDVFEQYF,TGTGCCAGCAGCTTAGAGGGGCGGGATGTCTTCGAGCAGTACTTC
TRBD2,-,TRBV6-5,TRBJ2-5,CASSYGGTSGEETQYF,TGTGCCAGCAGTTACGGAGGGACTAGCGGGGAAGAGACCCAGTACTTC
-,-,TRBV5-4,TRBJ1-2,CASSTQPGFDGYTF,TGTGCCAGCAGCACCCAACCCGGTTTCGATGGCTACACCTTC
-,-,TRBV7-2,TRBJ2-1,CASSLARSRVKYNEQFF,TGTGCCAGCAGCTTGGCCAGATCGCGGGTTAAATACAATGAGCAGTTCTTC
-,-,TRBV7-9,TRBJ2-5,CASSSTAFGETQYF,TGTGCCAGCAGCTCTACTGCGTTCGGAGAGACCCAGTACTTC
-,-,TRBV20-1,TRBJ2-1,CSAGGLVEQFF,TGCAGTGCTGGAGGGCTCGTGGAGCAGTTCTTC
TRBD2,-,TRBV25-1,TRBJ2-5,CASSRAGGVIQETQYF,TGTGCCAGCAGTCGAGCTGGGGGGGTTATACAAGAGACCCAGTACTTC
-,-,TRBV5-6,TRBJ2-5,CASSLAREETQYF,TGTGCCAGCAGCTTGGCAAGGGAGGAGACCCAGTACTTC
-,-,TRBV27,TRBJ2-7,CASRHRSGTEQYF,TGTGCCAGCCGCCATCGGAGCGGAACTGAGCAGTACTTC
TRBD2,-,TRBV13,TRBJ2-1,CASSFAGGNEQFF,TGTGCCAGCAGCTTCGCGGGGGGCAATGAGCAGTTCTTC
TRBD2,-,TRBV7-3,TRBJ2-1,CASSLTGGLAGAAYNEQFF,TGTGCCAGCAGCTTAACGGGCGGACTAGCGGGGGCCGCCTACAATGAGCAGTTCTTC
TRBD1,once,TRBV2,TRBJ1-5,CASSESSGTVHRGNQPQHF,TGTGCCAGCAGTGAAAGTTCCGGGACAGTCCATCGAGGCAATCAGCCCCAGCATTTT
TRBD2,-,TRBV5-4,TRBJ2-7,CASSLLAGVGEQYF,TGTGCCAGCAGCTTGCTAGCGGGAGTTGGGGAGCAGTACTTC
-,many,TRBV6-5,TRBJ2-2,CASSSPTDNTGELFF,TGTGCCAGCAGTTCGCCGACGGATAACACCGGGGAGCTGTTTTTT
TRBD2,-,TRBV7-2,TRBJ2-5,CASSSGLAGDETQYF,TGTGCCAGCAGCTCGGGACTAGCGGGAGACGAGACCCAGTACTTC
TRBD2,-,TRBV5-1,TRBJ2-1,CASSTPPSSGPYNEQFF,TGCGCCAGCAGCACTCCCCCGAGTAGCGGGCCCTACAATGAGCAGTTCTTC
-,few,TRBV13,TRBJ1-1,CASSLAHTEAFF,TGTGCCAGCAGCTTAGCACACACTGAAGCTTTCTTT
-,few,TRBV7-3,TRBJ1-1,CASSLAGLNTEAFF,TGTGCCAGCAGCTTAGCGGGACTGAACACTGAAGCTTTCTTT
-,-,TRBV27,TRBJ2-3,CASSLVGVGTDTQYF,TGTGCCAGCAGTTTAGTGGGAGTCGGCACAGATACGCAGTATTTT
-,-,TRBV27,TRBJ2-7,CASMGTDYEQYF,TGTGCCAGCATGGGGACGGACTACGAGCAGTACTTC
-,-,TRBV18,TRBJ2-7,CASSPMPGEIYEQYF,TGTGCCAGCTCACCCATGCCAGGGGAAATCTACGAGCAGTACTTC
-,-,TRBV5-4,TRBJ2-3,CASSPGLGGTDTQYF,TGTGCCAGCAGCCCCGGACTAGGGGGTACAGATACGCAGTATTTT
-,-,TRBV7-2,TRBJ2-1,CASSLGYDEQFF,TGTGCCAGCAGCTTGGGCTACGATGAGCAGTTCTTC